Here is one TCR beta chain with its context. The sample comes from a study of cytomegalovirus exposure and HLA in healthy donors. On the study more broadly: An early data release held around 80 million unique TCRs from HLA-typed donors.

PCR primers comprised 60 Vbeta and 13 Jbeta primers. This table comes from immunoSEQ multiplex PCR, and its TCRdb copy is limited to in-frame clones, with some not included. The sample comprises approximately 37,000 clones, around three quarters of which are singletons, and about 6.3% rests with the top ten. The sequencing input was PBMCs. The TCR originated in a male donor in good health and CMV-seronegative.

The chain's CDR3 is CASSAQGSYNSPLHF. The DNA of the CDR3 is TGTGCCAGCAGCGCACAGGGATCCTATAATTCACCCCTCCACTTT. The genes are TRBV7-8 and TRBJ1-6; maybe TRBD1 (6 bases). This CDR3 has 15 residues. The V gene lost 5 bases and the J gene lost 1 base, with 9 bases spanning the gap. CDR1 is SGHVS, CDR2 FQNEAQ, per germline.